This T cell receptor (beta chain) emerged from a study of Ad26.COV2.S vaccination and SARS-CoV-2 variants. Across the study: Each vaccinee took Ad26.COV2.S intramuscularly, once or twice 56 days apart. Findings and limits, study-wide: The analyses of TCR breadth and depth may have understated the size of total T cell responses. In vaccinated individuals, spike-specific CD8+ and CD4+ T cell responses reportedly displayed substantial breadth.

The treatment denotes: about 20 received Ad26.COV2.S at low or high dose, single or two shots; five or six received placebo; per-sample allocation not given. Sampling happened 63 days after the first vaccine or placebo injection. Assay: immunoSEQ multiplex PCR; the TCRdb copy retains only in-frame clones and omits some. This table has fewer than 300,000 clones, about 89% appearing once. The CDR3 extends over 16 amino acids. V was cut by 0 bases and J by 0 bases, with 10 bases left in between. Germline V gives CDR1 LGHNA, CDR2 YNFKEQ. There are a few counts of this clone. As yet, its antigen is unknown.

The TCR originated in a person between 18 and 65 years old who received the Ad26.COV2.S COVID-19 vaccine or a placebo. Material: peripheral blood, obtained in a trial of Ad26.COV2.S vaccine versus placebo. This chain links TRBV4-2 with TRBJ2-3; TRBD2 might be the D (6 bases). For the CDR3, the DNA is TGTGCCAGCAGCCAAGAGTATGGAGGGAGCACAGATACGCAGTATTTT. This translates into CASSQEYGGSTDTQYF.